Shown below are 6 T cell receptor beta chains from a single sample sequenced in a study of blood T cell repertoires in COVID-19. Sequencing was performed with immunoSEQ multiplex PCR; in TCRdb, only in-frame clones are kept and a portion is missing. The sample consists of over 200,000 clones, more than 70% of them appearing once. Material for sequencing was peripheral blood. These receptors were taken from a woman aged 55-70 years with acute or convalescent COVID-19.

Comment on this clone: This sample includes further DNA sequences coding for the same CDR3. CDR3 sequence reads: CASSGTGGYGYTF. Here the CDR3 DNA reads TGTGCCAGCTCCGGGACAGGGGGTTATGGCTACACCTTC. The chain uses TRBV2 and TRBJ1-2; 11 bases agree with TRBD1. V lost 8 bases and J lost 5; bases outside the gene matches: 4. Germline CDR1 reads SNHLY; CDR2 reads FYNNEI. This CDR3 spans 13 amino acids.

The V gene is TRBV7-8, the J gene TRBJ1-2; unclear D gene. This CDR3 spans 14 amino acids. From germline, CDR1 is SGHVS and CDR2 FQNEAQ. V lost 5 bases to trimming and J lost 2 bases, with 12 bases between them. Here the CDR3 reads CASSLVGGNYGYTF. CDR3 nucleotide sequence: TGTGCCAGCAGCCTCGTGGGAGGCAACTATGGCTACACCTTC.

The V gene is TRBV7-9, the J gene TRBJ1-1; D unresolved. The CDR3 is 13 amino acids. Germline V CDR1 and CDR2: SEHNR, FQNEAQ (reference sequence). Deletions cut 0 bases from V and 3 bases from J, with 5 bases between. CDR3 bases: TGTGCCAGCAGCTTAGCCGCAGACACTGAAGCTTTCTTT. Its translation is CASSLAADTEAFF.

This clone showed up just once. This chain joins TRBV6-6 and TRBJ2-1; the D gene is possibly TRBD2 (5 bases). Germline V gene sequence: CDR1 MNHNY, CDR2 SVGAGI (reference sequence). With 2 bases removed from V and 2 bases from J, the gap between germline ends came to 10 bases. This CDR3 has 15 residues. In DNA form, the CDR3 reads TGTGCCAGCAGTTACATTCCGGGGACCTACAATGAGCAGTTCTTC. This encodes CASSYIPGTYNEQFF.

The chain employs TRBV6-5 and TRBJ1-2; 8 bases line up with TRBD1. From germline, CDR1 is MNHEY and CDR2 SVGAGI. The CDR3 is made up of 14 amino acids. V was clipped by 2 bases and J by 7 bases; unmatched bases: 6. CDR3 sequence: CASSYKAGGGGYTF. CDR3 sequence (DNA): TGTGCCAGCAGTTACAAGGCAGGGGGCGGTGGCTACACCTTC.

V and J are TRBV6-2 or TRBV6-3 and TRBJ1-1, with a weak D call TRBD1 (6 bases). Germline loops: CDR1 MNHEY, CDR2 SVGEGT. The CDR3 totals 14 residues. Trimming removed 6 bases at V and 1 base at J, with 12 bases between. The CDR3 sequence is CASSFQGWNTEAFF. CDR3 bases: TGTGCCAGCAGCTTCCAGGGGTGGAACACTGAAGCTTTCTTT.